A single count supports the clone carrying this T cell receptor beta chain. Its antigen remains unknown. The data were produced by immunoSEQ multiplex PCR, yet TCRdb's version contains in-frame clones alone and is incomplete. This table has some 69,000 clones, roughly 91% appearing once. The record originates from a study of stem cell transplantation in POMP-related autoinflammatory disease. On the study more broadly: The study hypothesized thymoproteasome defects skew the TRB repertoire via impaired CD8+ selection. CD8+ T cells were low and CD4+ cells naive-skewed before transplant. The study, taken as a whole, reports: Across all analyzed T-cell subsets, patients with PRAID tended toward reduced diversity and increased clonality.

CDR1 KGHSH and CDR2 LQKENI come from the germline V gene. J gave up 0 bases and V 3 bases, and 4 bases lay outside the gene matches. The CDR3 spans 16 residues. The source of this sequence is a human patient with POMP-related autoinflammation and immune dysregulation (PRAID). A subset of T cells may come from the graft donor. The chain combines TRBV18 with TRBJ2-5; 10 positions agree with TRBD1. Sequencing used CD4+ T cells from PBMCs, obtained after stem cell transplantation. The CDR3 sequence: CASSPRDRGNQETQYF. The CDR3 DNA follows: TGTGCCAGCTCACCCCGGGACAGGGGTAACCAAGAGACCCAGTACTTC.